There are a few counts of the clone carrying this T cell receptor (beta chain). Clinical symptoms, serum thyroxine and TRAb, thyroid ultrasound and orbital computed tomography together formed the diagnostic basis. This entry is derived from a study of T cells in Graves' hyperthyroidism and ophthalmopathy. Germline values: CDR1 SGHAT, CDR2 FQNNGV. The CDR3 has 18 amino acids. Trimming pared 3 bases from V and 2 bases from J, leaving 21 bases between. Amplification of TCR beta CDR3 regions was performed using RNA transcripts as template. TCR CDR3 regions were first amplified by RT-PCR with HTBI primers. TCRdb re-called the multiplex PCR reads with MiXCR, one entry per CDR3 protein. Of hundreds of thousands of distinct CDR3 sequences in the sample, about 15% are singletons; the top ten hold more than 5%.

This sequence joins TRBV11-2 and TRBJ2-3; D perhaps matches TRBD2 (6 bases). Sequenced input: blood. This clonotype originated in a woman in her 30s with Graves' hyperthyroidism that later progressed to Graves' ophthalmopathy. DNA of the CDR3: TGTGCCAGCAGCTTTCGTCTTTTAGATGGGGGGACCACAGATACGCAGTATTTT. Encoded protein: CASSFRLLDGGTTDTQYF.